The clone carrying this T cell receptor (beta chain) was seen many times. The CDR3 loop spans 11 amino acids. Between the trimmed V and J ends, which lost 9 bases and 4 bases, there was a span of 9 bases. Germline V gene data show CDR1 as LGHNA and CDR2 as YNFKEQ. It was 80 million to 90 million PBMCs that unsorted samples used for genomic DNA. At a deep level, the assay was run. Over several immunoSEQ plates, each subset's genomic DNA was distributed in even portions. The method was immunoSEQ multiplex PCR; TCRdb's version includes in-frame clones alone and lacks a portion of them. The table records a few hundred thousand clones, around 80% of them present only once. These data belong to a study of shared clonotypes between healthy human individuals.

The sequence derives from a woman in her 40s in good health. Some clones in this sample may be carry-over from other donors' samples. Sequencing used PBMCs. The genes are TRBV4-2 and TRBJ1-2; D ambiguous. The chain's CDR3 is CASQSSYGYTF. CDR3 nucleotide sequence: TGTGCCAGTCAGAGTTCCTATGGCTACACCTTC.